This T cell receptor (beta chain) originates from a study of cytomegalovirus exposure and HLA in healthy donors. Whole-study results and caveats: Cytomegalovirus status, reportedly, was diagnosed with high specificity and sensitivity by the classifier. The study labeled fewer than 200 TCR beta chains cytomegalovirus-associated.

Data came from immunoSEQ multiplex PCR; TCRdb stores just in-frame clones and leaves some out. This repertoire shows about 140,000 clones, 94% found once; its top ten account for 1.5% to 2%. The donors were in the roughly 120-subject validation cohort; that cohort was separate from the approximately 700-subject first cohort. Comments on this clone: The antigen is unknown.

The CDR3 runs 14 residues. The V end was cut by 5 bases, the J end by 1 base, with 11 bases between. Per the germline V gene, CDR1 is SGHRS and CDR2 is YFSETQ. This TCR came from a man aged 18 to 35 in good health and CMV-seropositive. The genes are TRBV5-1 and TRBJ2-3, with D tentatively TRBD2 (6 bases). Sequencing was carried out using PBMCs. The chain's CDR3 is CASSQSSGTDTQYF. The CDR3 region has the DNA TGCGCCAGCAGTCAGTCTAGCGGCACAGATACGCAGTATTTT.